This T cell receptor (beta chain) was captured in a study of control samples from healthy donors and cancer patients. Per the germline V gene, CDR1 is LGHNA and CDR2 is YNFKEQ. The CDR3 spans 15 residues. The V end lost 0 bases, the J end lost 9 bases, and 15 bases lay between the germline ends. Repertoires were generated with immunoSEQ multiplex PCR, while TCRdb's copy carries only in-frame clones and drops some. Here the sample spans roughly 120,000 clones, 90% being singletons. Sequencing was carried out using blood. The clonotype was recovered from a human donor in good health. The donor label of this sample is uncertain. The chain carries TRBV4-2 and TRBJ2-1; D gene ambiguous. CDR3 loop: CASSQDAIVSGEQFF. DNA of the CDR3: TGTGCCAGCAGCCAAGATGCGATTGTGAGTGGTGAGCAGTTCTTC.